This entry lists 13 T cell receptor beta chains sequenced from one sample in a study of T cell repertoires and HLA-DP antigens. These TCRs' antigens remain unknown. The method was immunoSEQ multiplex PCR; TCRdb's version includes in-frame clones alone and lacks a portion of them. The sample yields approximately 90,000 clones, approximately 86% seen once. Sequencing was performed on CD4+ T cells from PBMCs. The receptors originated from a man in his fifties in good health and CMV-seronegative.

This rearrangement joins TRBV5-1 to TRBJ2-1, with 9 positions matching TRBD1. CDR3 length: 15 residues. Trimming took 0 bases from V and 8 from J; bases not matched to a gene: 6. CDR1 SGHRS and CDR2 YFSETQ come from the germline V gene. The CDR3 DNA sequence: TGCGCCAGCAGCTTGGAACAGGGGGCGTTCGATGAGCAGTTCTTC. Its translation is CASSLEQGAFDEQFF. The full variable domain, its missing parts supplied by reference TRBV5-1 and TRBJ2-1, is KAGVTQTPRYLIKTRGQQVTLSCSPISGHRSVSWYQQTPGQGLQFLFEYFSETQRNKGNFPGRFSGRQFSNSRSEMNVSTLELGDSALYLCASSLEQGAFDEQFFGPGTRLTVL.

V gene TRBV5-4 combines with J gene TRBJ2-3; 10 bases are shared with TRBD2. CDR1 and CDR2 (germline): SGHNT, YYREEE (reference sequence). The V segment lost 4 bases and the J segment 6 bases; nucleotides outside the gene matches: 2. The CDR3 sequence is 13 residues long. The CDR3 reads CASSLAGVDTQYF. CDR3 in DNA: TGTGCCAGCAGCCTAGCGGGAGTGGATACGCAGTATTTT. Combining the CDR3 with reference TRBV5-4 and TRBJ2-3 gives the whole variable domain ETGVTQSPTHLIKTRGQQVTLRCSSQSGHNTVSWYQQALGQGPQFIFQYYREEENGRGNFPPRFSGLQFPNYSSELNVNALELDDSALYLCASSLAGVDTQYFGPGTRLTVL.

The J gene is TRBJ2-3, the V gene TRBV7-2, with no clear D. Germline assignment: CDR1 SGHTA and CDR2 FQGNSA. The CDR3 totals 13 residues. The V end lost 1 base, the J end lost 5 bases, and 7 bases lay between the germline ends. CDR3 coding DNA: TGTGCCAGCAGCTTAGTCACCCTAGATACGCAGTATTTT. Its translation is CASSLVTLDTQYF.

This rearrangement joins TRBV10-2 to TRBJ1-1, with D maybe TRBD1 (5 bases). Germline V gene lookup returns CDR1 WSHSY and CDR2 SAAADI. The CDR3 is made up of 15 amino acids. V was clipped by 4 bases and J by 0 bases, with 12 bases between them. In DNA form, the CDR3 reads TGCGCCAGCAGTGCAGCTGGACACCTGAACACTGAAGCTTTCTTT. Translated, it gives CASSAAGHLNTEAFF.

This chain joins TRBV30 and TRBJ2-3; D gene ambiguous. Germline-derived CDR1 and CDR2 are GTSNPN and SVGIG (reference sequence). V lost 2 bases and J lost 0, with 9 bases in between. There are 14 residues in the CDR3. In DNA form, the CDR3 reads TGTGCCTGGAGTCAGACCTCAAGCACAGATACGCAGTATTTT. Its protein product is CAWSQTSSTDTQYF. The entire variable domain, with the rest obtained from reference TRBV30 and TRBJ2-3, is as follows: SQTIHQWPATLVQPVGSPLSLECTVEGTSNPNLYWYRQAAGRGLQLLFYSVGIGQISSEVPQNLSASRPQDRQFILSSKKLLLSDSGFYLCAWSQTSSTDTQYFGPGTRLTVL.

V gene TRBV19 combines with J gene TRBJ1-1, with 7 bases fitting TRBD1. The CDR3 loop spans 14 amino acids. Germline trimming cut 6 bases from V and 3 bases from J; bases unmatched to any gene: 7. Germline values: CDR1 LNHDA, CDR2 SQIVND (reference sequence). The CDR3 DNA reads as TGTGCCAGTAGCAAGGGGGCTAGGGACACTGAAGCTTTCTTT. It encodes CASSKGARDTEAFF.

V gene TRBV6-4 combines with J gene TRBJ2-1, with 10 bases lining up with TRBD2. This CDR3 contains 16 residues. Germline V gives CDR1 MRHNA, CDR2 SNTAGT. V gave up 6 bases and J gave up 0 bases; unmatched junction bases: 5. As DNA, the CDR3 is TGTGCCAGCAGCGCCCGGACTAGCGGCTCCTACAATGAGCAGTTCTTC. Amino acid sequence: CASSARTSGSYNEQFF.

The CDR3 sequence is CASSFLAGGYNEQFF. The DNA for the CDR3 is TGTGCCAGCAGTTTCTTAGCGGGAGGCTACAATGAGCAGTTCTTC. The V call is TRBV28, the J call TRBJ2-1; TRBD2 agrees at 10 bases. CDR1 and CDR2 (germline): MDHEN, SYDVKM. Trimming at V came to 3 bases and at J to 3 bases, leaving 2 bases not matched to a gene. The CDR3 has 15 amino acids.

CDR3 protein: CAWSKASGSYEQYF. CDR3 sequence (DNA): TGTGCCTGGAGTAAGGCTAGCGGGAGCTACGAGCAGTACTTC. This chain links TRBV30 with TRBJ2-7; 10 bases fit TRBD2. Germline V gene data show CDR1 as GTSNPN and CDR2 as SVGIG (reference sequence). Trimming cost V 2 bases and J 3 bases; bases outside gene matches: 4. The CDR3 contains 14 residues.

This chain joins TRBV6-5 and TRBJ2-7; no clear D gene. Between the trimmed V and J ends, which lost 7 bases and 4 bases, there was a span of 8 bases. The CDR3 totals 11 residues. The V gene's germline CDR1 is MNHEY and CDR2 SVGAGI. CDR3 loop: CASTQRYEQYF. The CDR3 DNA is TGTGCCAGCACTCAGAGATACGAGCAGTACTTC.

This chain connects TRBV28 to TRBJ2-3; 9 positions match TRBD1. Germline-derived CDR1 and CDR2 are MDHEN and SYDVKM. J was trimmed by 5 bases and V by 5 bases; bases with no gene match: 5. The CDR3 is 14 residues long. The DNA of the CDR3 is TGTGCCAGCAGTACCACAGGGGGCTTAGATACGCAGTATTTT. Its translation: CASSTTGGLDTQYF.

Only a few counts were recorded for this clone. A junction boundary mismatches the germline segment, possibly from a read error. V gene TRBV7-7 combines with J gene TRBJ2-1, with 8 bases aligning to TRBD1. The CDR3 loop spans 16 amino acids. The V gene's germline CDR1 is SSHAT and CDR2 FNYEAQ (reference sequence). The CDR3 is CASSPTGTGPNNEQFF. The CDR3 nucleotides are TGTGCTAGCAGCCCAACCGGGACAGGACCAAACAATGAGCAGTTCTTC.

This chain connects TRBV13 to TRBJ2-1; 10 bases agree with TRBD1. The length of the CDR3 is 15 residues. V shed 8 bases, J shed 7 bases, and the junction held 11 bases outside the gene matches. Germline assignment: CDR1 PRHDT and CDR2 FYEKMQ (reference sequence). The CDR3 DNA is TGTGCCAGCCGAGAGACAGGGGGCGCGGAGAATGAGCAGTTCTTC. It translates to CASRETGGAENEQFF. Variable domain in full (rest from reference TRBV13 and TRBJ2-1): AAGVIQSPRHLIKEKRETATLKCYPIPRHDTVYWYQQGPGQDPQFLISFYEKMQSDKGSIPDRFSAQQFSDYHSELNMSSLELGDSALYFCASRETGGAENEQFFGPGTRLTVL.